The sequence of this TCR beta chain was determined in a study of shared clonotypes between healthy human individuals. At the level of the study: The people who gave samples were two women and a few men aged 18 to 49. CD4 naive and CD4 memory each took three plates per donor, while CD8 naive took two and CD8 memory one.

Comments on this clone: The same CDR3 arises from other DNA sequences in this sample as well.

The material for each subset, its genomic DNA, was split evenly across several immunoSEQ plates. Some clones are missing from TCRdb's copy, which holds only in-frame ones; the method was immunoSEQ multiplex PCR. The sample lists 2,100,000 or so clones, around 95% seen once, with roughly 0.13% in the top ten. Germline V gene sequence: CDR1 SGHNT, CDR2 YYREEE (reference sequence). J lost 5 bases, V lost 4 bases, and 7 bases had no gene match. The CDR3 runs to 14 residues. The specimen sequenced was naive CD4+ T cells sorted from blood. Subset: CD45RA+ positively selected. The source is a man aged 18 to 35 in good health. The chain carries TRBV5-4 and TRBJ1-1; 8 nucleotides match TRBD1. This chain's CDR3 is CASSTDRGRTEAFF. As DNA, the CDR3 is TGTGCCAGCAGCACCGACAGGGGCCGGACTGAAGCTTTCTTT.